The rows below give T cell receptor beta chains drawn from one sample of a study of T-cell reconstitution after alpha-beta-depleted transplantation in children. TCRdb analysed the PCR reads with MiXCR anew, one entry per CDR3 protein. The sample yields 200,000 to 250,000 distinct CDR3 sequences, 8% to 10% seen once. Here the sequenced sample was PBMCs from the stem cell graft donor, taken from the stem cell graft. The source of these receptors is a human donor who donated a stem cell graft to a child with acute lymphoblastic leukemia. The conserved cysteine and the conserved F or W are not part of the CDR3 here. The order of the fields is J gene, V gene, CDR3 length, CDR3 protein.

j_call: TRBJ2-5
v_call: TRBV29-1
cdr3_length: 11
cdr3_aa: SVVHTAQETQY

j_call: TRBJ2-7
v_call: TRBV7-9
cdr3_length: 10
cdr3_aa: ASSPSGVEQY

j_call: TRBJ2-5
v_call: TRBV27
cdr3_length: 13
cdr3_aa: ASSLRSSSSETQY

j_call: TRBJ2-1
v_call: TRBV18
cdr3_length: 13
cdr3_aa: ASSAGTSDYNEQF

j_call: TRBJ2-2
v_call: TRBV2
cdr3_length: 14
cdr3_aa: ASSEVAGRNTGELF

j_call: TRBJ2-1
v_call: TRBV5-1
cdr3_length: 19
cdr3_aa: ASSQETSGLAALSSYNEQF

j_call: TRBJ1-2
v_call: TRBV5-1
cdr3_length: 13
cdr3_aa: ASSLRPGTNYGYT

j_call: TRBJ2-1
v_call: TRBV24-1
cdr3_length: 13
cdr3_aa: ATSDAGTDYNEQF

j_call: TRBJ2-3
v_call: TRBV5-1
cdr3_length: 13
cdr3_aa: ASSSGGQSTDTQY

j_call: TRBJ1-4
v_call: TRBV20-1
cdr3_length: 12
cdr3_aa: SARIGGSNEKLF

j_call: TRBJ2-2
v_call: TRBV11-2
cdr3_length: 15
cdr3_aa: ASSSGTGAWDTGELF

j_call: TRBJ2-7
v_call: TRBV5-1
cdr3_length: 14
cdr3_aa: ASSVGQGDATYEQY

j_call: TRBJ1-1
v_call: TRBV7-9
cdr3_length: 12
cdr3_aa: ASSFGGLNTEAF

j_call: TRBJ1-1
v_call: TRBV19
cdr3_length: 11
cdr3_aa: ASRRKENTEAF

j_call: TRBJ1-4
v_call: TRBV2
cdr3_length: 12
cdr3_aa: ASSIGQGIGKLF

j_call: TRBJ1-2
v_call: TRBV13
cdr3_length: 14
cdr3_aa: ASSVGRGGTNYGYT

j_call: TRBJ2-5
v_call: TRBV15
cdr3_length: 14
cdr3_aa: ATSIGTGAPQETQY

j_call: TRBJ2-7
v_call: TRBV7-8
cdr3_length: 13
cdr3_aa: ASSLAGGRDYEQY

j_call: TRBJ1-5
v_call: TRBV20-1
cdr3_length: 11
cdr3_aa: SASSGRGQPQH

j_call: TRBJ2-1
v_call: TRBV5-1
cdr3_length: 10
cdr3_aa: ASSFSSDEQF

j_call: TRBJ1-2
v_call: TRBV7-9
cdr3_length: 12
cdr3_aa: ASRTPGQEDGYT

j_call: TRBJ1-5
v_call: TRBV12-3/TRBV12-4
cdr3_length: 12
cdr3_aa: ASKLTASNQPQH

j_call: TRBJ2-5
v_call: TRBV20-1
cdr3_length: 13
cdr3_aa: SAPSTSGRQETQY

j_call: TRBJ2-5
v_call: TRBV5-1
cdr3_length: 11
cdr3_aa: ASSLLKEETQY

j_call: TRBJ2-7
v_call: TRBV5-1
cdr3_length: 14
cdr3_aa: ASSFHTRQGADEQY

j_call: TRBJ2-6
v_call: TRBV9
cdr3_length: 15
cdr3_aa: ASSVGTGVAGANVLT

j_call: TRBJ2-1
v_call: TRBV3-1
cdr3_length: 10
cdr3_aa: ASSNRGNEQF

j_call: TRBJ1-1
v_call: TRBV9
cdr3_length: 14
cdr3_aa: ASSPSGAGVDTEAF

j_call: TRBJ1-1
v_call: TRBV28
cdr3_length: 14
cdr3_aa: ASSSGEQMRDTEAF

j_call: TRBJ2-7
v_call: TRBV5-1
cdr3_length: 14
cdr3_aa: ASSLGGTNVPYEQY

j_call: TRBJ1-1
v_call: TRBV5-6
cdr3_length: 17
cdr3_aa: ASSPGETGGYRLGAEAF

j_call: TRBJ1-3
v_call: TRBV29-1
cdr3_length: 12
cdr3_aa: SVEDGLTGNTIY

j_call: TRBJ2-3
v_call: TRBV7-9
cdr3_length: 13
cdr3_aa: ASSQAGGSTDTQY

j_call: TRBJ2-4
v_call: TRBV12-3/TRBV12-4
cdr3_length: 11
cdr3_aa: ASGGQVKNIQY

j_call: TRBJ2-2
v_call: TRBV11-1
cdr3_length: 16
cdr3_aa: ASQPRVVFGTSAGELF

j_call: TRBJ2-3
v_call: TRBV7-7
cdr3_length: 13
cdr3_aa: ASSPRQGSGDTQY

j_call: TRBJ2-1
v_call: TRBV6-5
cdr3_length: 13
cdr3_aa: ASSYLQTSYNEQF

j_call: TRBJ1-6
v_call: TRBV7-6
cdr3_length: 12
cdr3_aa: ASSLAQRDSPLH

j_call: TRBJ2-5
v_call: TRBV7-6
cdr3_length: 12
cdr3_aa: ASSLAGKVVTQY

j_call: TRBJ2-3
v_call: TRBV12-3/TRBV12-4
cdr3_length: 13
cdr3_aa: ASLTSGGNTDTQY

j_call: TRBJ2-1
v_call: TRBV11-1
cdr3_length: 18
cdr3_aa: ASSSGGWTGGFSSYNEQF

j_call: TRBJ2-1
v_call: TRBV29-1
cdr3_length: 12
cdr3_aa: STSGGSSYNEQF